These 15 T cell receptor beta chains share one sample of origin, sequenced in a study of STAT5B mutations in CD4+ large granular lymphocyte leukemia. Profiled with immunoSEQ multiplex PCR; TCRdb holds only in-frame clones, not every one. Of tens of thousands of clones in the sample, 65% to 70% were seen once. The sequenced sample consisted of CD4+ T cells from blood buffy coats. These TCRs come from a human donor in good health.

V and J are TRBV13 and TRBJ2-5; TRBD1 matches 9 bases. This CDR3 contains 16 residues. Germline loops: CDR1 PRHDT, CDR2 FYEKMQ (reference sequence). V gave up 5 bases and J gave up 5 bases; unmatched junction bases: 12. The CDR3 DNA reads TGTGCCAGCAGCCTCCGGTCTGGACAGGGGAGGGAGACCCAGTACTTC. The encoded protein is CASSLRSGQGRETQYF.

The V gene is TRBV4-3, the J gene TRBJ1-1; D is perhaps TRBD1 (5 bases). The ends were cut back, 0 bases at V and 7 bases at J, with 18 bases in the middle. Germline CDR1 and CDR2: LGHNA and YSLEER. This CDR3 is 16 amino acids long. This CDR3 is CASSQEFRVTYFEAFF. The CDR3, as DNA: TGCGCCAGCAGCCAAGAGTTCAGGGTCACCTACTTTGAAGCTTTCTTT.

In its sample, this clone is medium-sized (0.01 to 0.1%). Within the sample, other DNA sequences also encode this same CDR3. This chain connects TRBV7-2 to TRBJ1-1; TRBD1 agrees at 8 bases. CDR1 SGHTA and CDR2 FQGNSA come from the germline V gene. J gave up 4 bases and V 3 bases, and 1 base lay outside the gene matches. The CDR3 extends over 13 amino acids. CDR3 in amino acids: CASSFQGATEAFF. The CDR3 nucleotides are TGTGCCAGCAGCTTCCAGGGGGCCACTGAAGCTTTCTTT.

This rearrangement joins TRBV7-2 to TRBJ1-2, with D maybe TRBD1 (5 bases). This CDR3 has 13 residues. Germline CDR1 and CDR2: SGHTA and FQGNSA. Trimming took 1 base from V and 7 from J, leaving 10 bases between them. The CDR3 reads CASSLVSGTGYTF. CDR3 bases: TGTGCCAGCAGCTTAGTTTCGGGGACTGGCTACACCTTC.

This clone occurred a few times. The J gene is TRBJ1-5, the V gene TRBV6-6; D gene uncertain. V was pared by 4 bases and J by 4 bases, with 5 bases between. CDR1 is MNHNY and CDR2 is SVGAGI in the germline V gene (reference sequence). This CDR3 is 12 amino acids long. CDR3 residues: CASSSGNQPQHF. The CDR3 nucleotides are TGTGCCAGCAGTTCCGGGAATCAGCCCCAGCATTTT.

This clone was observed a few times. CDR3 sequence (DNA): TGTGCCAGCAGTTTTACCGGGACAGAAGATTCACCCCTCCACTTT. Translation gives CASSFTGTEDSPLHF. The gene calls are TRBV2 and TRBJ1-6, with TRBD1 identical over 7 bases. V was clipped by 5 bases and J by 8 bases; unmatched bases: 9. Looked up from germline, CDR1 is SNHLY and CDR2 is FYNNEI. The length of the CDR3 is 15 residues.

This chain connects TRBV10-2 to TRBJ2-3; the D is unclear. Per the germline V gene, CDR1 is WSHSY and CDR2 is SAAADI. CDR3 length equals 13 residues. V was shortened by 3 bases and J by 0 bases, with 4 bases between the two germline ends. The CDR3 reads CASSDFSTDTQYF. The DNA of the CDR3 is TGCGCCAGCAGTGACTTTAGCACAGATACGCAGTATTTT.

V usage is TRBV2 and J usage is TRBJ1-1; perhaps TRBD1 as D (5 bases). Per the germline V gene, CDR1 is SNHLY and CDR2 is FYNNEI. The CDR3 runs to 15 residues. V lost 5 bases and J lost 2, with 15 bases in between. CDR3: CASSFSTALNTEAFF. Here the CDR3 DNA reads TGTGCCAGCAGTTTTTCGACAGCCTTAAACACTGAAGCTTTCTTT.

The chain is built from TRBV19 and TRBJ1-5; D unresolved. The V end lost 8 bases, the J end lost 3 bases, and 11 bases lay between the germline ends. The CDR3 spans 13 residues. CDR1 is LNHDA and CDR2 is SQIVND in the germline V gene (reference sequence). The CDR3 region has the DNA TGTGCCAGTGGGGTTAGAGACAATCAGCCCCAGCATTTT. Its protein is CASGVRDNQPQHF.

The chain combines TRBV18 with TRBJ2-3; 9 positions match TRBD2. Germline V gene data show CDR1 as KGHSH and CDR2 as LQKENI. V lost 6 bases and J lost 1; bases outside the gene matches: 5. The CDR3 is 15 amino acids. CDR3: CASSNQRGGTDTQYF. In nucleotides, the CDR3 is TGTGCCAGCTCCAACCAGCGGGGGGGCACAGATACGCAGTATTTT.

The gene calls are TRBV7-8 and TRBJ2-6, with D perhaps TRBD1 (6 bases). The CDR3 sequence is 18 residues long. The ends were cut back, 8 bases at V and 0 bases at J, with 20 bases in the middle. The germline V gene has CDR1 SGHVS and CDR2 FQNEAQ. This CDR3 reads CASVRGRGVLSGANVLTF. DNA for the CDR3: TGTGCCAGCGTCAGGGGCAGGGGTGTCCTCTCTGGGGCCAACGTCCTGACTTTC.

The rearrangement uses TRBV5-6 and TRBJ1-6; TRBD1 agrees at 8 bases. Germline CDR1 SGHDT, CDR2 YYEEEE. The CDR3 length is 15 residues. J was trimmed by 9 bases and V by 2 bases; bases with no gene match: 7. The CDR3 reads CASSLYGTGGSPLHF. The CDR3 nucleotides are TGTGCCAGCAGCTTATACGGGACAGGAGGTTCACCCCTCCACTTT.

The V and J genes are TRBV7-9 and TRBJ1-2; TRBD1 agrees at 7 bases. CDR3 length: 14 amino acids. J was trimmed by 6 bases and V by 0 bases; bases with no gene match: 4. CDR1 is SEHNR, CDR2 FQNEAQ, per germline (reference sequence). The CDR3 nucleotides are TGTGCCAGCAGCTTAGCGGGGACAGCGCATGGCTACACCTTC. Residues: CASSLAGTAHGYTF.

This sequence joins TRBV5-1 and TRBJ1-2; D not resolved. Germline V gene lookup returns CDR1 SGHRS and CDR2 YFSETQ. The CDR3 is 14 amino acids. The V end was cut by 0 bases, the J end by 0 bases, with 6 bases between. CDR3 amino acids: CASSLAPPNYGYTF. The DNA of the CDR3 is TGCGCCAGCAGCTTGGCTCCACCTAACTATGGCTACACCTTC. The whole variable domain, remainder taken from reference TRBV5-1 and TRBJ1-2, is KAGVTQTPRYLIKTRGQQVTLSCSPISGHRSVSWYQQTPGQGLQFLFEYFSETQRNKGNFPGRFSGRQFSNSRSEMNVSTLELGDSALYLCASSLAPPNYGYTFGSGTRLTVV.

The chain has TRBV7-9 and TRBJ2-2; D uncertain. Germline CDR1 SEHNR, CDR2 FQNEAQ (reference sequence). This CDR3 comprises 16 residues. V was clipped by 4 bases and J by 7 bases, with 19 bases between them. The CDR3 loop is CASSSSRPDGGGELFF. CDR3 bases: TGTGCCAGCAGCTCCTCCCGCCCCGATGGTGGCGGGGAGCTGTTTTTT.